This T cell receptor (beta chain) came from a study of STAT3 mutations in large granular lymphocyte leukemia. Study-level findings and limits: TCR clonotype switching after therapy occurred in 6 of 18 patients. Some patients had persisting codominant clonotypes that could mask small clones. Every T-cell large granular lymphocyte leukemia patient had at least one immunodominant TCR beta clonotype. Sampling intervals varied between patients and samples. No sample exists from the first appearance of each clone.

The CDR3 has 15 amino acids. Germline CDR1 and CDR2: MGHRA and YSYEKL. Deletions cut 0 bases from V and 4 bases from J, with 12 bases between. The table came from immunoSEQ multiplex PCR; TCRdb's copy has only in-frame clones and leaves some out. The sample lists 10,000 to 15,000 clones; 88% were seen once. In the case of this clone: Its antigen remains unidentified.

V usage is TRBV4-1 and J usage is TRBJ1-1; D uncertain. Sequencing was carried out using PBMCs. This TCR was recovered from a human donor with T large granular lymphocyte leukemia. Some clones in this sample may be carry-over from other donors' samples. Here the CDR3 DNA reads TGCGCCAGCAGCCAAGAGCCTGGTATCGGCACTGAAGCTTTCTTT. Amino acid sequence: CASSQEPGIGTEAFF.